The subject of this entry is one T cell receptor (beta chain). What it binds is unknown. Treatment denoted: oral pan-JAK inhibitor, 5-10 mg twice daily. Isolated RNA was reverse transcribed into cDNA used as the sequencing template. Some clones are missing from TCRdb's copy, which holds only in-frame ones; the method was immunoSEQ multiplex PCR. The sample lists 200,000 to 250,000 clones; under 70% were seen once. These data are taken from a study of CD8+ T cells in alopecia areata. Broader study findings: More clonal than normal scalp was lesional scalp, particularly alopecia totalis/universalis.

This clonotype was obtained from a human donor with alopecia areata. Source: CD4+ T cells sorted from blood, taken at week 44, from a patient treated with tofacitinib.

In DNA, the CDR3 is TGCAGCGTCGCCGGGACAGGGAGAGCGGGCACTGAAGCTTTCTTT. Translation: CSVAGTGRAGTEAFF. V gene TRBV29-1 combines with J gene TRBJ1-1; 9 positions match TRBD1. The germline V gene encodes CDR1 SQVTM and CDR2 ANQGSEA. Trimming took 6 bases from V and 4 from J; bases not matched to a gene: 12. The CDR3 is 15 amino acids.